This T cell receptor (beta chain) was retrieved from a study of blood T cell repertoires in COVID-19. Study overall: COVID-19 samples from acute and convalescent phases originated in the United States, Italy and Spain. The analysed material was cDNA or gDNA that came from T cells, B-cell-depleted T cells, or PBMCs.

With 3 bases clipped from V and 2 bases from J, the junction kept 17 bases outside the gene matches. The CDR3 length is 19 residues. The germline V gene encodes CDR1 DFQATT and CDR2 SNEGSKA (reference sequence). Patients in Seattle were enrolled during active infection, then followed longitudinally. In the study's own analysis: Estimation of nucleated cell counts was performed using reference gene primer amplification. Profiling relied on immunoSEQ multiplex PCR, and the TCRdb table lists in-frame clones only, not all of them. V and J calls plus clone size are reproduced from that table; the DNA served to infer D and trimming. Here the sample spans approximately 500,000 clones, 89% being singletons.

The chain joins TRBV20-1 to TRBJ1-5; the match to TRBD1 covers 9 bases. Sequenced input: peripheral blood. This sequence was found in a man between 18 and 35 years old with COVID-19, enrolled during active disease. CDR3: CSASPPGQGVIGGNQPQHF. The CDR3 nucleotides read TGCAGTGCTAGTCCACCGGGACAGGGTGTCATTGGGGGCAATCAGCCCCAGCATTTT.